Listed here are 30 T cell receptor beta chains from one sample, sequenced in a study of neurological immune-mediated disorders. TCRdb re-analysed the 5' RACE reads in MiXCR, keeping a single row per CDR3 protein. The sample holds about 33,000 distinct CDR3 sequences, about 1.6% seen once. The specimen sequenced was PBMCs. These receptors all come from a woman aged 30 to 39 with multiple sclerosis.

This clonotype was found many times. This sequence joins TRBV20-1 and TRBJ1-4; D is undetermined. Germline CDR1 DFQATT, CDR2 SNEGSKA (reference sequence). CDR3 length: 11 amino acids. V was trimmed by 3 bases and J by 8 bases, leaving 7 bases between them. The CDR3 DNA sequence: TGCAGTGCTAGCGGATGGGAAAAACTGTTTTTT. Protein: CSASGWEKLFF.

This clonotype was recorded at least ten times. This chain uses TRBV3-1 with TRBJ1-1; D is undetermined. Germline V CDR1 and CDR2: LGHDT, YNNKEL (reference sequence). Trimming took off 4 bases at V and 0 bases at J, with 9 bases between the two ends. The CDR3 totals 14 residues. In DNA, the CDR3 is TGTGCCAGCAGCCGGCTAGTCGTGAACACTGAAGCTTTCTTT. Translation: CASSRLVVNTEAFF.

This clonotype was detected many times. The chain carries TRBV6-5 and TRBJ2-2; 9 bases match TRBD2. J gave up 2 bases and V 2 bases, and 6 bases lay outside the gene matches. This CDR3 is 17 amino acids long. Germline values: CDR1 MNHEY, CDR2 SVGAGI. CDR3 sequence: CASSYRVGLANTGELFF. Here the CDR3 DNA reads TGTGCCAGCAGTTACCGGGTGGGACTAGCCAACACCGGGGAGCTGTTTTTT.

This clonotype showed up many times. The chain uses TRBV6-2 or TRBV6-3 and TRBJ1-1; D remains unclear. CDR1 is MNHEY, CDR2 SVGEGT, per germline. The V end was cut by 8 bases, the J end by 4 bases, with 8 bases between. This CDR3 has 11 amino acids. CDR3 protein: CASRRGTEAFF. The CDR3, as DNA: TGTGCCAGCCGGCGGGGCACTGAAGCTTTCTTT.

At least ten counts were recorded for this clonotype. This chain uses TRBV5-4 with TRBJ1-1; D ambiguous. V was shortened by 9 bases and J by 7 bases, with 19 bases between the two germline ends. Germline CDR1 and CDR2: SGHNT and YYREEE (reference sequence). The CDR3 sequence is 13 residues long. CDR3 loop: CATFGRSEFEAFF. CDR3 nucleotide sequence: TGTGCCACCTTCGGCAGGTCGGAATTTGAAGCTTTCTTT.

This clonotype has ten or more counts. The CDR3 here is CAISGQGDSGTEAFF. The CDR3 bases are TGTGCCATCAGTGGACAGGGGGACTCCGGCACTGAAGCTTTCTTT. The chain combines TRBV10-3 with TRBJ1-1; 9 bases fit TRBD1. This CDR3 is 15 amino acids long. The V and J ends lost 4 bases and 4 bases, in that order; junction bases with no gene match: 7. The V gene's germline CDR1 is ENHRY and CDR2 SYGVKD.

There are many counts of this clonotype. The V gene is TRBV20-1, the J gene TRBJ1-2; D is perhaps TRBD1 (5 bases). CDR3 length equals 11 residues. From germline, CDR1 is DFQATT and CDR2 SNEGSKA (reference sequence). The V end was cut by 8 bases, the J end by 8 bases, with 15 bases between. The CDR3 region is CSHRGGGGYTF. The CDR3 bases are TGCAGTCATCGTGGGGGTGGGGGCTACACCTTC.

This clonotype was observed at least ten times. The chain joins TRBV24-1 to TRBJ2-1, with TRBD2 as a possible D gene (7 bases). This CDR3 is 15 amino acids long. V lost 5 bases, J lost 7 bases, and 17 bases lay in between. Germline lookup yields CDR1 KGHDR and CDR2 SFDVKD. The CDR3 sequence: CATSVEGGGINEQFF. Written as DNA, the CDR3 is TGTGCCACCAGTGTCGAGGGGGGGGGCATAAATGAGCAGTTCTTC.

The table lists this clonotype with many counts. CDR3 loop: CASSLDGPVKGSPLHF. CDR3 in DNA: TGTGCCAGCAGCTTAGATGGCCCGGTTAAAGGTTCACCCCTCCACTTT. The V gene is TRBV7-2, the J gene TRBJ1-6; D remains ambiguous. In germline, CDR1 is SGHTA, CDR2 FQGNSA. V gave up 1 base and J gave up 9 bases, with 16 bases separating them. The CDR3 sequence is 16 residues long.

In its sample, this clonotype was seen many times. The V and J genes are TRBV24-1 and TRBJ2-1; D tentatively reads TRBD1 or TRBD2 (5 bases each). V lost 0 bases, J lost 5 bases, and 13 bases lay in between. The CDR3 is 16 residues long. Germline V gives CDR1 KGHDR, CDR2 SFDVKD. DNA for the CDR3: TGTGCCACCAGTGATTTGCAGTTTGGGGGAAACAATGAGCAGTTCTTC. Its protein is CATSDLQFGGNNEQFF.

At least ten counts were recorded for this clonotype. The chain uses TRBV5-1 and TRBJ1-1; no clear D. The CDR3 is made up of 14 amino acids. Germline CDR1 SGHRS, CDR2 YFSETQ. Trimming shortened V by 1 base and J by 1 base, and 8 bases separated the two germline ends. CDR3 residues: CASSLIGENTEAFF. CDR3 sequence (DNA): TGCGCCAGCAGCTTGATCGGGGAGAACACTGAAGCTTTCTTT.

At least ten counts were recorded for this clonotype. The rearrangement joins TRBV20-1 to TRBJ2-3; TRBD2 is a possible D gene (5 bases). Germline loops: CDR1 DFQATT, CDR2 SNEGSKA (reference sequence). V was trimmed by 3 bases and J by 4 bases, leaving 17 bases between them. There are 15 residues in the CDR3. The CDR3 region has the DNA TGCAGTGCTAGTAACAGTCGCCGGGGAGCAGATACGCAGTATTTT. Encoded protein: CSASNSRRGADTQYF.

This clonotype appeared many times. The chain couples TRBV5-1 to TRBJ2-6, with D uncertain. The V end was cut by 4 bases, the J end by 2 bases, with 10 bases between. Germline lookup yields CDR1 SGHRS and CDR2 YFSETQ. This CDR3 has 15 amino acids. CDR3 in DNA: TGCGCCAGCAGCCCGGTAGGGCCTGGGGCCAACGTCCTGACTTTC. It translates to CASSPVGPGANVLTF.

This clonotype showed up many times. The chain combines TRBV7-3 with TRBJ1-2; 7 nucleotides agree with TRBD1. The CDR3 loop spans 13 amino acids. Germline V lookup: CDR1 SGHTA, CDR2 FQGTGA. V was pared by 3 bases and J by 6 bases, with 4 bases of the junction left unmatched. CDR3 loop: CASSFRDSDGYTF. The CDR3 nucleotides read TGTGCCAGCAGCTTCCGGGACAGCGATGGCTACACCTTC.

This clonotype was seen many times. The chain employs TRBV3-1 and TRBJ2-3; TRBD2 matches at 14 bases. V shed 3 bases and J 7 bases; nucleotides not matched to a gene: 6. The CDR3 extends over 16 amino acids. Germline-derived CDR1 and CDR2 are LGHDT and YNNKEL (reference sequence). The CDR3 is CASSHDRTSGGNTQYF. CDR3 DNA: TGTGCCAGCAGCCATGATCGGACTAGCGGGGGGAATACGCAGTATTTT.

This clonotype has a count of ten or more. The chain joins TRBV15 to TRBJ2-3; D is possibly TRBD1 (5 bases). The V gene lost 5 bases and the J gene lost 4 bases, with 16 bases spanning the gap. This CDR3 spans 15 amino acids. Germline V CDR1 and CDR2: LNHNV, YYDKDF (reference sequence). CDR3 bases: TGTGCCACCAGCGGGGCCCTTACCAGACCAGATACGCAGTATTTT. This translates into CATSGALTRPDTQYF.

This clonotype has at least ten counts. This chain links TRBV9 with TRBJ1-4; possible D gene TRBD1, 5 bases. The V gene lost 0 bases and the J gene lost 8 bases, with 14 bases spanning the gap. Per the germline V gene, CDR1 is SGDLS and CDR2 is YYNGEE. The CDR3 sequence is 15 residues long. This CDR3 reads CASSVAAGKGEKLFF. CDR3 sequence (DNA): TGTGCCAGCAGCGTAGCTGCAGGGAAGGGAGAAAAACTGTTTTTT.

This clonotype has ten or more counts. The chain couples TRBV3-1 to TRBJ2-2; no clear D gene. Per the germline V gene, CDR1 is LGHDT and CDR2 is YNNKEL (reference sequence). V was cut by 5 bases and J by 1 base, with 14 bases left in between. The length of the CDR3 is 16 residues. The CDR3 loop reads CASSSLPTWNTGELFF. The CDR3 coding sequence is TGTGCCAGCAGCTCATTACCGACTTGGAACACCGGGGAGCTGTTTTTT.

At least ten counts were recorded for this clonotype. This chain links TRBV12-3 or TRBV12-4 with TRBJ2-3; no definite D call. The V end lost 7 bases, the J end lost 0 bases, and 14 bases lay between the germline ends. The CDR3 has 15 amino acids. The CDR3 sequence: CASTTELLSTDTQYF. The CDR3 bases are TGTGCCAGCACCACGGAACTGCTTAGCACAGATACGCAGTATTTT.

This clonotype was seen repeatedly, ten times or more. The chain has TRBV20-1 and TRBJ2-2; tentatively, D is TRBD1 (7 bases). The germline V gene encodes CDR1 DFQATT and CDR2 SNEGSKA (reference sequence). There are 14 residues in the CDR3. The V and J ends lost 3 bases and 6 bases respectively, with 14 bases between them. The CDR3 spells CSASRGELAGELFF. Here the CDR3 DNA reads TGCAGTGCTAGCAGGGGGGAGTTGGCCGGGGAGCTGTTTTTT.

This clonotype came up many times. This chain's CDR3 is CASSLTGGYNEQFF. The CDR3 DNA follows: TGTGCCAGCAGCCTTACGGGGGGATACAATGAGCAGTTCTTC. The chain couples TRBV3-1 to TRBJ2-1, with TRBD2 matching over 7 bases. The CDR3 is 14 residues long. V dropped 4 bases and J dropped 4; count of bases not matched to a gene: 4. Germline V gives CDR1 LGHDT, CDR2 YNNKEL (reference sequence).

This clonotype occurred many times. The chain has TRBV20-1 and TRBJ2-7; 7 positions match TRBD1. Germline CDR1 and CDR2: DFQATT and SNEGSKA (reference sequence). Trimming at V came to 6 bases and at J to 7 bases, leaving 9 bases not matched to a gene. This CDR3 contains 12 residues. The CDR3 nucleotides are TGCAGTGCCGATACAGGGGTTAGGGAGCAGTACTTC. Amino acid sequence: CSADTGVREQYF.

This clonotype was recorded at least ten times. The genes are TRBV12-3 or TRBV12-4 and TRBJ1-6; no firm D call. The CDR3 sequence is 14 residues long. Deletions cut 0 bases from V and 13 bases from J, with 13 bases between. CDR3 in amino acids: CASSLARGKTPLHF. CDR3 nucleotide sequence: TGTGCCAGCAGTTTAGCGCGTGGGAAGACGCCCCTCCACTTT.

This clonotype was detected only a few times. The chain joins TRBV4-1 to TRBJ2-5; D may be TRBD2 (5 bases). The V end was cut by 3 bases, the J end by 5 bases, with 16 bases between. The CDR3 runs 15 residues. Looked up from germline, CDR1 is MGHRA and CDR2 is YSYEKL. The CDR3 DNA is TGCGCCAGCAGCCAGGGAGAACCCCTTAGGGAGACCCAGTACTTC. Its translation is CASSQGEPLRETQYF.

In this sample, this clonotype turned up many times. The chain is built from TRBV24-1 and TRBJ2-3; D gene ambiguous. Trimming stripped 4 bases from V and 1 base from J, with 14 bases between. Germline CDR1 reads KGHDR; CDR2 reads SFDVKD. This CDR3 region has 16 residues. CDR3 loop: CATSESRSKRTDTQYF. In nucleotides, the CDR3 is TGTGCCACCAGTGAGTCCCGGAGTAAACGCACAGATACGCAGTATTTT.

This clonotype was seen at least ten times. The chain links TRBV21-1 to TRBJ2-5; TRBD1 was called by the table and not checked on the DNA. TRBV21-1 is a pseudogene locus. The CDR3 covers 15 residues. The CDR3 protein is CASSKAQKGEETQYF. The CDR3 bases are TGTGCCAGCAGCAAAGCCCAAAAAGGGGAAGAGACCCAGTACTTC.

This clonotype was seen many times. CDR3 sequence: CASSPWAEETQYF. As DNA, the CDR3 is TGCGCCAGCAGCCCGTGGGCGGAGGAGACCCAGTACTTC. The rearrangement uses TRBV5-1 and TRBJ2-5; no definite D call. This CDR3 has 13 residues. With 4 bases removed from V and 5 bases from J, the gap between germline ends came to 12 bases. CDR1 is SGHRS, CDR2 YFSETQ, per germline.

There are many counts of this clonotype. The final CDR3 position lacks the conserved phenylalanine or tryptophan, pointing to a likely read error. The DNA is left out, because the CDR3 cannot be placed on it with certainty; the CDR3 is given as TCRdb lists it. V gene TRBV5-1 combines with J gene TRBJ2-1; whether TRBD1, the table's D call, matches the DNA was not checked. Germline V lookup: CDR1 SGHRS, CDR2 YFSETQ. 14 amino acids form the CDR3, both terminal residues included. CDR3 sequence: CASSFTQGLNEQFG.

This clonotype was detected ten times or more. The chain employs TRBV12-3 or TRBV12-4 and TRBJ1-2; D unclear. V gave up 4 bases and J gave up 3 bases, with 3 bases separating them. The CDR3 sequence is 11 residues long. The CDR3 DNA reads TGTGCCAGCAGTTCTGACTATGGCTACACCTTC. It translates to CASSSDYGYTF.

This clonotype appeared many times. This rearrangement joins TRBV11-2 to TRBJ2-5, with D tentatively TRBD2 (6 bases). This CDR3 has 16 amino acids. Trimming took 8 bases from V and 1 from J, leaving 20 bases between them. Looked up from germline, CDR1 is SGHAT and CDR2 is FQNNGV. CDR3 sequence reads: CASGEIWGVGQETQYF. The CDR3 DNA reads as TGTGCCAGCGGGGAAATTTGGGGGGTCGGCCAAGAGACCCAGTACTTC.